This T cell receptor (beta chain) comes out of a study of early T cells in non-severe SARS-CoV-2 infection. The overall study: The chains were unpaired, and the sequenced material was bulk RNA from unsorted whole blood.

TCRdb used MiXCR to reprocess the 5' RACE reads, holding one entry per CDR3 protein. The table shows 60,000 or so distinct CDR3 sequences, with 8% to 9% occurring only once. This clonotype was seen a few times. V was clipped by 7 bases and J by 8 bases, with 12 bases between them. This CDR3 has 13 amino acids. CDR1 is MDHEN and CDR2 is SYDVKM in the germline V gene. This sequence originates from an adult who was a healthcare worker with PCR-confirmed SARS-CoV-2 infection or an uninfected control (not recorded which). This sequence joins TRBV28 and TRBJ1-6, with D uncertain. Sequenced sample: whole blood. The CDR3 coding sequence is TGTGCCAGCAATGACCGGGGAGATTCACCCCTCCACTTT. Residues: CASNDRGDSPLHF.